This TCR beta chain was obtained from a study of shared clonotypes between healthy human individuals. Clones were sequenced by immunoSEQ multiplex PCR, and TCRdb holds only the in-frame ones, with some missing. This sample carries about 640,000 clones, about three quarters of them seen once, and the ten largest clones take under 2%. Germline trimming cut 0 bases from V and 2 bases from J; bases unmatched to any gene: 3. Per the germline V gene, CDR1 is GTSNPN and CDR2 is SVGIG (reference sequence). CDR3 size: 14 residues. This receptor was taken from a woman aged 25 to 39 in good health. This chain joins TRBV30 and TRBJ2-5; 7 nucleotides align to TRBD1. The sample taken for sequencing was memory CD4+ T cells sorted from blood. Subset here: CD45RA-negative fraction. The DNA for the CDR3 is TGTGCCTGGAGTGTAAGGGGACAGCAAGAGACCCAGTACTTC. Translation gives CAWSVRGQQETQYF.